The 11 T cell receptor beta chains in this list originate from one sample, sequenced in a study of cytomegalovirus exposure and HLA in healthy donors. The study ran its PCR with 60 Vbeta and 13 Jbeta primers. The protocol was immunoSEQ multiplex PCR, while the TCRdb copy is restricted to in-frame clones and leaves out a portion. This table has under 150,000 clones, roughly three quarters appearing once. Material for sequencing was PBMCs. These receptors were obtained from a man between 18 and 29 years old in good health and CMV-seronegative.

In this sample, this clone turned up a few times. The rearrangement uses TRBV4-1 and TRBJ2-5, with a possible D match to TRBD1 (6 bases). The DNA end lines up better with TRBJ2-7; the J call may be wrong. CDR3 length equals 14 residues. CDR1 is MGHRA and CDR2 is YSYEKL in the germline V gene. The CDR3 sequence: CASRKDRSSYEQYF. The DNA for the CDR3 is TGCGCCAGCAGGAAAGACAGGTCCTCCTACGAGCAGTACTTC.

The chain carries TRBV14 and TRBJ2-2; no reliable D call. V shed 1 base and J shed 4 bases, with 7 bases lying between them. The CDR3 length is 14 residues. The germline gives CDR1 SGHDN, CDR2 FVKESK. CDR3: CASSQALSTGELFF. CDR3 bases: TGTGCCAGCAGCCAAGCTCTATCCACCGGGGAGCTGTTTTTT.

This clone was seen a handful of times. The chain has TRBV2 and TRBJ2-1; TRBD2 aligns across 8 bases. Germline lookup yields CDR1 SNHLY and CDR2 FYNNEI. V was clipped by 8 bases and J by 4 bases; unmatched bases: 7. This CDR3 contains 14 residues. This CDR3 reads CASRGPSGYNEQFF. The CDR3 DNA reads as TGTGCCAGCCGTGGGCCTAGCGGGTACAATGAGCAGTTCTTC.

V usage is TRBV11-2 and J usage is TRBJ2-1, with 7 bases identical to TRBD1. V lost 4 bases and J lost 13; bases outside the gene matches: 4. Germline CDR1 is SGHAT and CDR2 is FQNNGV. This CDR3 is 11 amino acids long. CDR3 protein: CASSSGTAQFF. In DNA form, the CDR3 reads TGTGCCAGCAGCTCCGGGACAGCCCAGTTCTTC.

The gene calls are TRBV29-1 and TRBJ2-1; 12 positions agree with TRBD2. V shed 0 bases, J shed 10 bases, and the junction held 16 bases outside the gene matches. The V gene's germline CDR1 is SQVTM and CDR2 ANQGSEA. The CDR3 has 18 amino acids. Here the CDR3 reads CSVEDPLSASGRAWEQFF. In nucleotides, the CDR3 is TGCAGCGTTGAAGATCCCTTGTCGGCTAGCGGGAGGGCCTGGGAGCAGTTCTTC.

V usage is TRBV11-2 and J usage is TRBJ2-7; no definite D call. The V gene lost 5 bases and the J gene lost 1 base, with 12 bases spanning the gap. Germline V gives CDR1 SGHAT, CDR2 FQNNGV. The CDR3 covers 14 residues. CDR3 sequence reads: CASSPPGGSYEQYV. As DNA, the CDR3 is TGTGCCAGCAGCCCCCCCGGCGGATCCTACGAGCAGTACGTC.

The chain recombines TRBV6-4 with TRBJ1-1; weak D call: TRBD1 (6 bases). This CDR3 spans 13 amino acids. The V and J ends lost 10 bases and 11 bases respectively, with 23 bases between them. Germline CDR1 and CDR2: MRHNA and SNTAGT. The CDR3 reads CANLRDTLLQAFF. CDR3 sequence (DNA): TGTGCCAACCTCCGGGACACCCTGCTCCAGGCTTTCTTT.

This clone has more than one count but fewer than ten. The chain links TRBV7-2 to TRBJ1-5; TRBD1 is a possible D gene (5 bases). CDR1 and CDR2 from the germline V gene are SGHTA and FQGNSA. Between the trimmed V and J ends, which lost 1 base and 5 bases, there was a span of 9 bases. The CDR3 loop spans 14 amino acids. The CDR3 sequence: CASSLDQGYQPQHF. DNA of the CDR3: TGTGCCAGCAGCTTAGACCAGGGCTATCAGCCCCAGCATTTT.

V and J are TRBV4-2 and TRBJ1-2; no firm D call. V was trimmed by 4 bases and J by 5 bases, leaving 14 bases between them. Germline assignment: CDR1 LGHNA and CDR2 YNFKEQ. The CDR3 has 14 amino acids. CDR3 coding DNA: TGTGCCAGCAGCCGAGAAGTCAGCGGTTATGGCTACACCTTC. It yields the protein CASSREVSGYGYTF.

The rearrangement links TRBV18 to TRBJ2-5; the D gene is possibly TRBD2 (6 bases). This CDR3 comprises 13 residues. The germline V gene has CDR1 KGHSH and CDR2 LQKENI. V lost 3 bases and J lost 7, with 12 bases in between. The CDR3 is CASSPPGEATQYF. The DNA of the CDR3 is TGTGCCAGCTCACCCCCGGGGGAAGCGACCCAGTACTTC.

J is TRBJ2-7 and V is TRBV9; 9 nucleotides agree with TRBD1. The J segment lost 7 bases and the V segment lost 4 bases, leaving 9 bases of the junction unmatched. The germline V gene has CDR1 SGDLS and CDR2 YYNGEE. The CDR3 totals 14 residues. The DNA for the CDR3 is TGTGCCAGCAGCCCCGGGACAGGGCCATGGGAGCAGTACTTC. Translated, it gives CASSPGTGPWEQYF.